This entry lists 23 T cell receptor beta chains sequenced from one sample in a study of T cells after yellow fever vaccination. In TCRdb, the 5' RACE reads were re-called with MiXCR into one record per CDR3 protein. The table has approximately 250,000 distinct CDR3 sequences, 3.6% seen once. The sequencing used PBMCs, collected 15 days after the yellow fever booster vaccination. All receptors derive from a man aged 18 to 35 who received the YFV17D yellow fever vaccine.

This clonotype has a handful of counts. The V gene is TRBV20-1, the J gene TRBJ2-7, with D tentatively TRBD1 (5 bases). Germline CDR1 and CDR2: DFQATT and SNEGSKA (reference sequence). The CDR3 sequence is 13 residues long. Trimming took 1 base from V and 2 from J, leaving 9 bases between them. Here the CDR3 reads CSARGGDPYEQYF. The CDR3 coding sequence is TGCAGTGCTAGAGGGGGCGACCCCTACGAGCAGTACTTC.

This clonotype was counted many times. J is TRBJ2-3 and V is TRBV7-2; 8 bases are shared with TRBD1. Trimming removed 5 bases from V and 1 base from J; junction bases left unmatched: 5. Germline V gene data show CDR1 as SGHTA and CDR2 as FQGNSA. CDR3 size: 15 residues. CDR3 loop: CASSPGGQGTDTQYF. The CDR3 nucleotides are TGTGCCAGCAGCCCAGGGGGACAGGGCACAGATACGCAGTATTTT. The full variable domain, completed using reference TRBV7-2 and TRBJ2-3, is GAGVSQSPSNKVTEKGKDVELRCDPISGHTALYWYRQSLGQGLEFLIYFQGNSAPDKSGLPSDRFSAERTGGSVSTLTIQRTQQEDSAVYLCASSPGGQGTDTQYFGPGTRLTVL.

This clonotype was counted at least ten times. The chain recombines TRBV29-1 with TRBJ2-5; D perhaps matches TRBD2 (7 bases). Germline V gene lookup returns CDR1 SQVTM and CDR2 ANQGSEA. This CDR3 is built from 14 residues. Between the trimmed V and J ends, which lost 4 bases and 1 base, there was a span of 13 bases. Here the CDR3 reads CSVAGGAVQETQYF. In nucleotides, the CDR3 is TGCAGCGTTGCTGGGGGGGCGGTCCAAGAGACCCAGTACTTC.

The sample holds many counts of this clonotype. V and J are TRBV11-2 and TRBJ2-3; D is perhaps TRBD2 (5 bases). V lost 2 bases and J 6 bases, leaving 15 bases between the germline ends. Germline loops: CDR1 SGHAT, CDR2 FQNNGV. The CDR3 spans 15 residues. CDR3 nucleotides: TGTGCCAGCAGCTTACCCGAAGGACCGGGGGATACGCAGTATTTT. It yields the protein CASSLPEGPGDTQYF. Full variable domain (outside the CDR3, taken from reference TRBV11-2 and TRBJ2-3): EAGVAQSPRYKIIEKRQSVAFWCNPISGHATLYWYQQILGQGPKLLIQFQNNGVVDDSQLPKDRFSAERLKGVDSTLKIQPAKLEDSAVYLCASSLPEGPGDTQYFGPGTRLTVL.

This clonotype was seen many times. The V call is TRBV7-2, the J call TRBJ2-3; no clear D gene. The germline V gene has CDR1 SGHTA and CDR2 FQGNSA. CDR3 size: 14 residues. Trimming left V 0 bases short and J 2 bases short, with 6 bases between. In DNA form, the CDR3 reads TGTGCCAGCAGCTTAGCCGGTCCCACAGATACGCAGTATTTT. Encoded protein: CASSLAGPTDTQYF.

At least ten counts were recorded for this clonotype. CDR3 DNA: TGTGCCAGCAGTGAAAGTCCGGTAGGTCAGCCCCAGCATTTT. Protein: CASSESPVGQPQHF. The gene calls are TRBV2 and TRBJ1-5; D gene unclear. Germline loops: CDR1 SNHLY, CDR2 FYNNEI. V was clipped by 2 bases and J by 6 bases, with 11 bases between them. CDR3 length: 14 amino acids. The whole variable domain, remainder taken from reference TRBV2 and TRBJ1-5, is EPEVTQTPSHQVTQMGQEVILRCVPISNHLYFYWYRQILGQKVEFLVSFYNNEISEKSEIFDDQFSVERPDGSNFTLKIRSTKLEDSAMYFCASSESPVGQPQHFGDGTRLSIL.

This clonotype was counted at least ten times. This chain uses TRBV7-9 with TRBJ2-6, with D unclear. With 4 bases removed from V and 8 bases from J, the gap between germline ends came to 15 bases. This CDR3 spans 15 amino acids. CDR1 and CDR2 from the germline V gene are SEHNR and FQNEAQ (reference sequence). The CDR3 spells CASSSGPRSPNVLTF. CDR3 sequence (DNA): TGTGCCAGCAGCTCTGGACCCAGATCCCCCAACGTCCTGACTTTC.

In its sample, this clonotype was seen many times. This chain joins TRBV12-3 or TRBV12-4 and TRBJ2-1; tentatively, D is TRBD2 (7 bases). Trimming took off 7 bases at V and 10 bases at J, with 26 bases between the two ends. The CDR3 loop spans 16 amino acids. CDR3 sequence (DNA): TGTGCCAGCACCCCGGGGGGCCTCAACCCAAAGGGGGAGCAGTTCTTC. It codes for CASTPGGLNPKGEQFF.

This clonotype is judged medium-sized. This CDR3 reads CASSLASTGELFF. The CDR3 nucleotides read TGCGCCAGCAGCTTGGCGTCCACCGGGGAGCTGTTTTTT. This chain joins TRBV5-1 and TRBJ2-2; D is ambiguous. There are 13 residues in the CDR3. The V and J ends lost 0 bases and 4 bases respectively, with 4 bases between them. CDR1 is SGHRS, CDR2 YFSETQ, per germline.

This clonotype was counted at least ten times. The V call is TRBV5-1, the J call TRBJ1-1; no clear D. CDR3 length: 15 residues. Germline assignment: CDR1 SGHRS and CDR2 YFSETQ. Trimming pared 3 bases from V and 0 bases from J, leaving 12 bases between. Written as DNA, the CDR3 is TGCGCCAGCAGCTCCTCCGCGGTCATGAACACTGAAGCTTTCTTT. Its protein product is CASSSSAVMNTEAFF. Full variable domain (outside the CDR3, taken from reference TRBV5-1 and TRBJ1-1): KAGVTQTPRYLIKTRGQQVTLSCSPISGHRSVSWYQQTPGQGLQFLFEYFSETQRNKGNFPGRFSGRQFSNSRSEMNVSTLELGDSALYLCASSSSAVMNTEAFFGQGTRLTVV.

This clonotype has ten or more counts. The chain uses TRBV20-1 and TRBJ1-6, with D hard to call. Germline V CDR1 and CDR2: DFQATT, SNEGSKA (reference sequence). The CDR3 runs to 13 residues. V was pared by 4 bases and J by 6 bases, with 10 bases between. CDR3 protein: CSATFTGNSPLHF. In DNA form, the CDR3 reads TGCAGTGCTACTTTTACGGGTAATTCACCCCTCCACTTT.

The CDR3 nucleotides are TGCAGCGTAGGGACTAGCGGAATTACAGATACGCAGTATTTT. This codes for CSVGTSGITDTQYF. The V and J genes are TRBV29-1 and TRBJ2-3, with TRBD2 identical over 11 bases. The germline V gene has CDR1 SQVTM and CDR2 ANQGSEA. The CDR3 contains 14 residues. Trimming at V came to 6 bases and at J to 3 bases, leaving 5 bases not matched to a gene.

This clonotype has a count of ten or more. The chain combines TRBV6-5 with TRBJ2-1; D is uncertain. The CDR3 runs 13 residues. Trimming took off 4 bases at V and 4 bases at J, with 8 bases between the two ends. The germline CDR1 and CDR2 sequences are MNHEY and SVGAGI. The CDR3 spells CASSFRVYNEQFF. As DNA, the CDR3 is TGTGCCAGCAGTTTTCGGGTTTACAATGAGCAGTTCTTC.

This clonotype was observed at least ten times. The chain recombines TRBV6-2 or TRBV6-3 with TRBJ2-5; D might be TRBD2 (6 bases). Trimming removed 6 bases at V and 2 bases at J, with 16 bases between. Germline CDR1 reads MNHEY; CDR2 reads SVGEGT. This CDR3 is 15 amino acids long. CDR3 in DNA: TGTGCCAGCAGCCCCGGGACTTTAAGGCAAGAGACCCAGTACTTC. It specifies CASSPGTLRQETQYF.

In this sample, this clonotype turned up many times. The chain couples TRBV7-6 to TRBJ2-5, with D unresolved. Germline V gives CDR1 SGHVS, CDR2 FNYEAQ. V lost 2 bases and J 1 base, leaving 8 bases between the germline ends. The CDR3 totals 14 residues. CDR3 nucleotide sequence: TGTGCCAGCAGCTTACGCCCAAGCCAAGAGACCCAGTACTTC. It encodes CASSLRPSQETQYF.

This clonotype has at least ten counts. The V and J genes are TRBV6-2 or TRBV6-3 and TRBJ2-7, with unresolved D. The CDR3 extends over 11 amino acids. V gave up 8 bases and J gave up 6 bases, with 11 bases separating them. Germline V gives CDR1 MNHEY, CDR2 SVGEGT. Here the CDR3 reads CASGQGSEQYV. In nucleotides, the CDR3 is TGTGCCAGCGGCCAAGGTTCCGAGCAGTACGTC.

This clonotype was observed many times. The chain employs TRBV12-5 and TRBJ2-5; no clear D. With 1 base removed from V and 3 bases from J, the gap between germline ends came to 3 bases. Germline V lookup: CDR1 LGHNT, CDR2 FRNRAP. CDR3 size: 12 residues. Here the CDR3 reads CASGLEEETQYF. DNA of the CDR3: TGTGCTAGTGGTTTGGAGGAAGAGACCCAGTACTTC. Filled out from reference TRBV12-5 and TRBJ2-5, the complete variable domain reads DARVTQTPRHKVTEMGQEVTMRCQPILGHNTVFWYRQTMMQGLELLAYFRNRAPLDDSGMPKDRFSAEMPDATLATLKIQPSEPRDSAVYFCASGLEEETQYFGPGTRLLVL.

This clonotype has a count of ten or more. V usage is TRBV3-1 and J usage is TRBJ1-4; D is undetermined. Trimming stripped 1 base from V and 5 bases from J, with 11 bases between. Germline V gives CDR1 LGHDT, CDR2 YNNKEL (reference sequence). This CDR3 contains 15 residues. CDR3 region: CASSQGERRNEKLFF. The CDR3 DNA is TGTGCCAGCAGCCAAGGAGAGAGGAGGAATGAAAAACTGTTTTTT.

This clonotype has a count of ten or more. The gene calls are TRBV6-5 and TRBJ1-1; D gene uncertain. The germline V and J ends were trimmed by 3 bases and 7 bases, with 12 bases remaining between them. The CDR3 runs 13 residues. Germline CDR1 MNHEY, CDR2 SVGAGI. The chain's CDR3 is CASSYSGPGEAFF. The CDR3 nucleotides read TGTGCCAGCAGTTATTCCGGGCCTGGTGAAGCTTTCTTT.

This clonotype was recorded at least ten times. The chain recombines TRBV2 with TRBJ2-7, with D tentatively TRBD1 (6 bases). V lost 7 bases to trimming and J lost 6 bases, with 22 bases between them. Germline V lookup: CDR1 SNHLY, CDR2 FYNNEI. The CDR3 runs 15 residues. CDR3 sequence: CASITGSTPAGEQYF. The CDR3 coding sequence is TGTGCCAGCATTACAGGGTCCACTCCTGCTGGCGAGCAGTACTTC.

This clonotype came up many times. The chain joins TRBV18 to TRBJ1-6; D is unclear. V dropped 2 bases and J dropped 7 bases, with 9 bases sitting between them. Germline-derived CDR1 and CDR2 are KGHSH and LQKENI. The CDR3 totals 14 residues. In DNA form, the CDR3 reads TGTGCCAGCTCACCAGGGGTTCTAAATTCACCCCTCCACTTT. Its translation is CASSPGVLNSPLHF.

This clonotype was found many times. The V gene is TRBV7-9, the J gene TRBJ2-7; D unclear. Trimming took 0 bases from V and 5 from J, leaving 11 bases between them. Germline CDR1 and CDR2: SEHNR and FQNEAQ (reference sequence). The CDR3 length is 14 residues. In nucleotides, the CDR3 is TGTGCCAGCAGCTTAGCTGGGATTGGGAACGAGCAGTACTTC. Its protein is CASSLAGIGNEQYF.

The table lists this clonotype with many counts. The chain carries TRBV28 and TRBJ1-6; D remains ambiguous. Trimming took 10 bases from V and 9 from J, leaving 13 bases between them. Germline V gene data show CDR1 as MDHEN and CDR2 as SYDVKM. The CDR3 is 12 amino acids. The chain's CDR3 is CATRASTSPLHF. CDR3 nucleotide sequence: TGTGCCACCCGGGCTTCAACTTCACCCCTCCACTTT. Together with reference TRBV28 and TRBJ1-6, the CDR3 gives the full variable domain: DVKVTQSSRYLVKRTGEKVFLECVQDMDHENMFWYRQDPGLGLRLIYFSYDVKMKEKGDIPEGYSVSREKKERFSLILESASTNQTSMYLCATRASTSPLHFGNGTRLTVT.